These 5 T cell receptor beta chains came from one sample sequenced in a study of blood T cell repertoires in COVID-19. The repertoire was sequenced with immunoSEQ multiplex PCR; TCRdb's copy has only in-frame clones and lacks some. The sample lists 200,000 to 250,000 clones, 70% to 90% seen once, with approximately 2.6% in the top ten. The specimen sequenced was peripheral blood. These receptors were taken from a man between 45 and 60 years old who had recovered from COVID-19.

This chain joins TRBV7-9 and TRBJ2-3; 8 nucleotides align to TRBD1. There are 14 residues in the CDR3. CDR1 and CDR2 (germline): SEHNR, FQNEAQ (reference sequence). The junction had 4 bases not matched to a gene; V was cut back by 5 bases and J by 3 bases. The CDR3 reads CASSRRQGTDTQYF. CDR3 in DNA: TGTGCCAGCAGCCGACGACAGGGGACAGATACGCAGTATTTT.

The rearrangement uses TRBV24-1 and TRBJ2-2, with 11 bases matching TRBD1. CDR3 length equals 14 residues. Germline assignment: CDR1 KGHDR and CDR2 SFDVKD. J was trimmed by 5 bases and V by 7 bases; bases with no gene match: 2. CDR3 protein: CATRGTGGTGELFF. In DNA, the CDR3 is TGTGCCACCAGGGGGACAGGGGGGACCGGGGAGCTGTTTTTT.

The chain recombines TRBV4-1 with TRBJ1-2, with D possibly matching TRBD1 (6 bases). CDR3 size: 15 residues. The V gene's germline CDR1 is MGHRA and CDR2 YSYEKL. V gave up 0 bases and J gave up 8 bases, with 16 bases separating them. CDR3 DNA: TGCGCCAGCAGCCAAGACCAGACAGGCACCTACGGCTACACCTTC. It is translated as CASSQDQTGTYGYTF.

The chain employs TRBV28 and TRBJ2-2; 13 bases fit TRBD2. The CDR3 runs to 16 residues. V was pared by 6 bases and J by 4 bases, with 5 bases of the junction left unmatched. CDR1 and CDR2 from the germline V gene are MDHEN and SYDVKM. This CDR3 reads CASSNGLAGVTGELFF. Written as DNA, the CDR3 is TGTGCCAGCAGCAACGGACTAGCGGGAGTCACCGGGGAGCTGTTTTTT.

On this clone: With a much larger clone just one base away, this may be a read error. The chain couples TRBV13 to TRBJ1-5; maybe TRBD1 (5 bases). The germline CDR1 and CDR2 sequences are PRHDT and FYEKMQ (reference sequence). With 5 bases removed from V and 2 bases from J, the gap between germline ends came to 10 bases. This CDR3 comprises 14 residues. The CDR3 nucleotides are TGTGCCAGCAGCCGGGGCGGGGGCAATCAGCCCCAGCATTTT. Translation gives CASSRGGGNQPQHF.